This T cell receptor (beta chain) came from a study of molecular identifiers for immune sequencing clone quantification. Germline V gene data show CDR1 as LNHDA and CDR2 as SQIVND (reference sequence). This CDR3 contains 13 residues. Trimming took off 6 bases at V and 5 bases at J, with 14 bases between the two ends. Each CDR3 protein gets one entry after TCRdb re-called the PCR reads with MiXCR. The sample lists a few hundred thousand distinct CDR3 sequences, 24% occurring once. This clonotype was picked up a small number of times. The receptor's source is a human donor in good health. Some libraries in this study had Jurkat cell RNA spiked in. Sequencing was carried out using naive CD8+ T cells from blood, with Jurkat cell RNA spiked in. Subset specified: FACS-sorted CD8+CD4-CCR7+CD45RA+ naive T cells. This chain uses TRBV19 with TRBJ2-7; D remains unclear. CDR3 sequence reads: CASSPLTADEQYF. Here the CDR3 DNA reads TGTGCCAGTAGCCCATTAACAGCTGACGAGCAGTACTTC.